Below are 28 T cell receptor beta chains sequenced from a single sample in a study of shared clonotypes between healthy human individuals. Terminally differentiated effector memory CD45RA+ cells were excluded from the naive CD8 cells, which were CD45RO-negative and positively selected for CCR7. Produced via immunoSEQ multiplex PCR; TCRdb's table is partial and in-frame only. The sample holds roughly 2.1 million clones, approximately 94% seen once. Sequencing was performed on naive CD8+ T cells from PBMCs. All receptors derive from a man younger than 30 in good health. Some clones in this sample may be carry-over from other donors' samples.

In the case of this clone: Other DNA sequences in this sample translate to the same CDR3. The chain joins TRBV9 to TRBJ2-2, with D possibly being TRBD2 (6 bases). The CDR3 is 11 residues long. Germline loops: CDR1 SGDLS, CDR2 YYNGEE. V lost 5 bases and J 8 bases, leaving 7 bases between the germline ends. CDR3 residues: CASRRGGELFF. CDR3 sequence (DNA): TGTGCCAGCAGGCGGGGAGGGGAGCTGTTTTTT.

The chain carries TRBV9 and TRBJ1-5; D remains ambiguous. The CDR3 is made up of 15 amino acids. Germline V gene data show CDR1 as SGDLS and CDR2 as YYNGEE. The ends were cut back, 0 bases at V and 5 bases at J, with 12 bases in the middle. This CDR3 is CASSVDASIYQPQHF. The CDR3 DNA sequence: TGTGCCAGCAGCGTAGACGCCTCGATTTATCAGCCCCAGCATTTT.

The chain couples TRBV7-9 to TRBJ2-7; tentative D call: TRBD2 (6 bases). The CDR3 consists of 15 residues. V shed 4 bases and J shed 0 bases, with 13 bases lying between them. Germline V gives CDR1 SEHNR, CDR2 FQNEAQ (reference sequence). The CDR3 region is CASSSGDFTSYEQYF. As DNA, the CDR3 is TGTGCCAGCAGCTCGGGGGACTTCACCTCCTACGAGCAGTACTTC.

The chain carries TRBV4-3 and TRBJ1-2; unclear D gene. Trimming shortened V by 6 bases and J by 4 bases, and 6 bases separated the two germline ends. The CDR3 is made up of 11 amino acids. Germline loops: CDR1 LGHNA, CDR2 YSLEER. The CDR3, as DNA: TGCGCCAGCAGAGCGACCTATGGCTACACCTTC. Translation: CASRATYGYTF.

J is TRBJ2-5 and V is TRBV6-5; a weak D match, TRBD2 (5 bases). The CDR3 consists of 13 residues. V lost 5 bases, J lost 4 bases, and 11 bases lay in between. Germline CDR1 and CDR2: MNHEY and SVGAGI. CDR3 nucleotide sequence: TGTGCCAGCAGTACCCGTGGAGGAGAGACCCAGTACTTC. It codes for CASSTRGGETQYF.

The chain carries TRBV5-5 and TRBJ2-3; no definite D call. The CDR3 runs to 16 residues. V was trimmed by 5 bases and J by 2 bases, leaving 18 bases between them. Germline CDR1 and CDR2: SGHKS and YYEKEE (reference sequence). This CDR3 reads CASSPLIQPATDTQYF. The CDR3 bases are TGTGCCAGCAGTCCTCTTATCCAGCCAGCCACAGATACGCAGTATTTT.

The CDR3 sequence is CASSLVPGLTRTDTQYF. CDR3 bases: TGTGCCAGCAGCTTAGTCCCGGGACTTACCAGGACAGATACGCAGTATTTT. The chain couples TRBV7-2 to TRBJ2-3; tentatively, D is TRBD2 (6 bases). The germline gives CDR1 SGHTA, CDR2 FQGNSA. The CDR3 contains 17 residues. Trimming stripped 1 base from V and 3 bases from J, with 17 bases between.

The rearrangement joins TRBV11-1 to TRBJ2-1, with a tentative D call TRBD1 (5 bases). This CDR3 is built from 17 residues. Germline CDR1 and CDR2: SGHAT and FQDESV (reference sequence). The V end was cut by 3 bases, the J end by 0 bases, with 15 bases between. The CDR3 spells CASSFFTDISSYNEQFF. In DNA form, the CDR3 reads TGTGCCAGCAGCTTTTTCACGGACATCAGCTCCTACAATGAGCAGTTCTTC.

The rearrangement joins TRBV7-6 to TRBJ1-6, with D maybe TRBD1 (5 bases). Germline V CDR1 and CDR2: SGHVS, FNYEAQ. With 1 base removed from V and 7 bases from J, the gap between germline ends came to 5 bases. The CDR3 runs to 13 residues. As DNA, the CDR3 is TGTGCCAGCAGCTTAGAGGGGAATTCACCCCTCCACTTT. This gives the protein CASSLEGNSPLHF.

This chain joins TRBV7-3 and TRBJ2-1; D might be TRBD1 or TRBD2, each matching 5 bases. Germline V gene lookup returns CDR1 SGHTA and CDR2 FQGTGA. The V end was cut by 5 bases, the J end by 1 base, with 15 bases between. This CDR3 comprises 16 residues. The CDR3 coding sequence is TGTGCCAGCAGCCCAATGGGGGACCTTTCCTACAATGAGCAGTTCTTC. It codes for CASSPMGDLSYNEQFF.

V and J are TRBV27 and TRBJ2-7, with TRBD2 matching 7 bases. CDR3 length: 13 amino acids. CDR1 and CDR2 (germline): MNHEY, SMNVEV (reference sequence). Trimming took 7 bases from V and 7 from J; bases not matched to a gene: 10. Here the CDR3 DNA reads TGTGCCAGCAACCGAAACGGGAGGCAAGAGCAGTACTTC. It codes for CASNRNGRQEQYF.

The genes are TRBV28 and TRBJ2-1; D remains ambiguous. V was clipped by 2 bases and J by 0 bases, with 14 bases between them. CDR3 length: 17 amino acids. CDR1 MDHEN and CDR2 SYDVKM come from the germline V gene. The CDR3 here is CASSLAGLLSSYNEQFF. As DNA, the CDR3 is TGTGCCAGCAGTTTAGCCGGGTTACTGAGCTCCTACAATGAGCAGTTCTTC.

The CDR3 nucleotides read TGTGCCAGCAGCGTAGAGGGGCACACCGGGGAGCTGTTTTTT. This translates into CASSVEGHTGELFF. The chain recombines TRBV9 with TRBJ2-2; a possible D gene is TRBD1 (5 bases). Trimming took 0 bases from V and 3 from J, leaving 6 bases between them. CDR1 is SGDLS, CDR2 YYNGEE, per germline. There are 14 residues in the CDR3.

CDR3 sequence (DNA): TGTGCCAGCAGCCCTGGACTAGATGCCGAGCAGTACTTC. Translated, it gives CASSPGLDAEQYF. The J gene is TRBJ2-7, the V gene TRBV7-2; 7 bases are shared with TRBD2. The ends lost 5 bases at V and 6 bases at J; junction bases unmatched: 7. The germline gives CDR1 SGHTA, CDR2 FQGNSA. The CDR3 is 13 amino acids.

The chain couples TRBV7-9 to TRBJ2-5, with D perhaps TRBD2 (8 bases). Trimming removed 5 bases from V and 14 bases from J, with 27 bases in between. The CDR3 runs to 15 residues. Per germline, CDR1 SEHNR and CDR2 FQNEAQ (reference sequence). The CDR3 DNA sequence: TGTGCCAGCAGCCAAGAGACAGGGCGTGCGGGAGGTCCCTACTTC. As protein: CASSQETGRAGGPYF.

The chain recombines TRBV19 with TRBJ2-1; 13 nucleotides agree with TRBD2. The CDR3 covers 14 residues. V shed 4 bases, J shed 15 bases, and the junction held 9 bases outside the gene matches. The germline gives CDR1 LNHDA, CDR2 SQIVND (reference sequence). CDR3 sequence reads: CASSTGLAGVFPFF. DNA for the CDR3: TGTGCCAGTAGTACCGGACTAGCGGGAGTATTTCCGTTCTTC.

This clone was found once. This rearrangement joins TRBV4-2 to TRBJ1-1; D uncertain. Germline V lookup: CDR1 LGHNA, CDR2 YNFKEQ. The CDR3 runs 17 residues. The V end was cut by 7 bases, the J end by 2 bases, with 23 bases between. CDR3 in DNA: TGTGCCAGCACCCCCATCGGTGACATTCGTGAAAACACTGAAGCTTTCTTT. It yields the protein CASTPIGDIRENTEAFF.

The V call is TRBV9, the J call TRBJ1-2, with D tentatively TRBD1 (6 bases). V was pared by 8 bases and J by 4 bases, with 15 bases between. Germline V gene data show CDR1 as SGDLS and CDR2 as YYNGEE. CDR3 length: 13 residues. The CDR3 DNA reads as TGTGCCAGTTCCCGGGACATCGTCTATGGCTACACCTTC. This translates into CASSRDIVYGYTF.

The rearrangement uses TRBV10-3 and TRBJ2-7; TRBD1 agrees at 7 bases. The CDR3 length is 16 residues. Germline V gives CDR1 ENHRY, CDR2 SYGVKD. Germline trimming cut 4 bases from V and 6 bases from J; bases unmatched to any gene: 15. CDR3: CAISVDRVLDRREQYF. Written as DNA, the CDR3 is TGTGCCATCAGTGTCGACAGGGTATTGGATAGGCGCGAGCAGTACTTC.

The rearrangement links TRBV7-6 to TRBJ2-7, with D hard to call. V dropped 5 bases and J dropped 2 bases, with 10 bases sitting between them. The V gene's germline CDR1 is SGHVS and CDR2 FNYEAQ. CDR3 length: 13 residues. CDR3 sequence reads: CASSLSAAYEQYF. CDR3 DNA: TGTGCCAGCAGCCTTAGTGCAGCCTACGAGCAGTACTTC.

V and J are TRBV27 and TRBJ2-7; D not certain. Looked up from germline, CDR1 is MNHEY and CDR2 is SMNVEV (reference sequence). Trimming took 5 bases from V and 0 from J, leaving 14 bases between them. CDR3 length equals 15 residues. CDR3 in DNA: TGTGCCAGCAGTCCTGGGCTACCCAGCTCCTACGAGCAGTACTTC. Its protein product is CASSPGLPSSYEQYF.

The V gene is TRBV28, the J gene TRBJ2-5, with 10 positions matching TRBD1. Germline trimming cut 5 bases from V and 2 bases from J; bases unmatched to any gene: 8. The CDR3 is 16 residues long. Germline V gene sequence: CDR1 MDHEN, CDR2 SYDVKM. CDR3 coding DNA: TGTGCCAGCAGTCCCGGGACAGGGGCGCTTCAAGAGACCCAGTACTTC. This translates into CASSPGTGALQETQYF.

As regards this clone: This same CDR3 is encoded by further DNA sequences in the sample. The V call is TRBV9, the J call TRBJ2-1; TRBD2 aligns across 15 bases. The J segment lost 6 bases and the V segment lost 3 bases, leaving 1 base of the junction unmatched. This CDR3 is built from 15 residues. Per the germline V gene, CDR1 is SGDLS and CDR2 is YYNGEE. The CDR3: CASSGTSGRGNEQFF. The CDR3 coding sequence is TGTGCCAGCAGCGGGACTAGCGGGAGGGGCAATGAGCAGTTCTTC.

The V and J genes are TRBV4-1 and TRBJ1-1; TRBD1 agrees at 7 bases. The CDR3 has 14 residues. J gave up 8 bases and V 3 bases, and 9 bases lay outside the gene matches. Germline V CDR1 and CDR2: MGHRA, YSYEKL. The CDR3 DNA reads as TGCGCCAGCAGCCACGGTTGGGGAGGGGGCGAAGCTTTCTTT. Its protein is CASSHGWGGGEAFF.

This rearrangement joins TRBV6-1 to TRBJ1-1; D not resolved. Looked up from germline, CDR1 is MNHNS and CDR2 is SASEGT. The CDR3 is 13 residues long. V dropped 6 bases and J dropped 2 bases, with 10 bases sitting between them. The CDR3 is CASSGQSNTEAFF. The CDR3 nucleotides are TGTGCCAGCAGCGGGCAGTCCAACACTGAAGCTTTCTTT.

The J gene is TRBJ2-1, the V gene TRBV6-1; 8 bases line up with TRBD1. The ends lost 5 bases at V and 2 bases at J; junction bases unmatched: 5. CDR1 is MNHNS, CDR2 SASEGT, per germline. The CDR3 is 15 residues long. The chain's CDR3 is CASSPGQGPYNEQFF. The CDR3 region has the DNA TGTGCCAGCAGTCCAGGACAGGGCCCCTACAATGAGCAGTTCTTC.

The chain combines TRBV30 with TRBJ2-1; D is unresolved. The germline V gene encodes CDR1 GTSNPN and CDR2 SVGIG (reference sequence). V lost 6 bases to trimming and J lost 2 bases, with 8 bases between them. The CDR3 has 12 amino acids. The CDR3 protein is CACPPAYNEQFF. CDR3 DNA sequence: TGTGCCTGCCCCCCCGCCTACAATGAGCAGTTCTTC.

The V gene is TRBV7-9, the J gene TRBJ2-1, with D uncertain. This CDR3 has 12 amino acids. Trimming pared 5 bases from V and 8 bases from J, leaving 10 bases between. CDR1 is SEHNR, CDR2 FQNEAQ, per germline (reference sequence). CDR3 coding DNA: TGTGCCAGCAGCCTCATGCCGGATGAGCAGTTCTTC. Translated: CASSLMPDEQFF. Complete variable domain (other parts from reference TRBV7-9 and TRBJ2-1): DTGVSQNPRHKITKRGQNVTFRCDPISEHNRLYWYRQTLGQGPEFLTYFQNEAQLEKSRLLSDRFSAERPKGSFSTLEIQRTEQGDSAMYLCASSLMPDEQFFGPGTRLTVL.